What follows are 26 T cell receptor beta chains derived from one specimen sequenced in a study of T cells in Graves' hyperthyroidism and ophthalmopathy. RNA transcripts yielded amplified TCR beta CDR3 regions. First-round RT-PCR with HTBI primers amplified the TCR CDR3 region. In TCRdb, the multiplex PCR reads were re-called with MiXCR into one record per CDR3 protein. The sample has approximately 590,000 distinct CDR3 sequences, around a sixth seen once. The specimen was blood. Receptor source: a woman between 25 and 40 years old with Graves' hyperthyroidism.

Only a few counts were recorded for this clonotype. This chain uses TRBV6-1 with TRBJ1-2; TRBD1 agrees at 11 bases. The V gene's germline CDR1 is MNHNS and CDR2 SASEGT. This CDR3 spans 14 amino acids. Losses at the gene ends were 5 bases for V and 5 bases for J; bases not matched to a gene: 4. CDR3 residues: CASSSGTGGYGYTF. The CDR3 coding sequence is TGTGCCAGCAGTTCCGGGACAGGGGGGTATGGCTACACCTTC.

This clonotype was seen only a few times. V and J are TRBV19 and TRBJ2-1; D not resolved. The CDR3 totals 14 residues. Per the germline V gene, CDR1 is LNHDA and CDR2 is SQIVND (reference sequence). V dropped 6 bases and J dropped 1 base, with 10 bases sitting between them. CDR3 in amino acids: CASRRFLSYNEQFF. In DNA form, the CDR3 reads TGTGCCAGTAGGCGATTTTTGTCCTACAATGAGCAGTTCTTC.

The CDR3 spells CASSRELAGLDTQYF. The CDR3 DNA is TGTGCCAGCAGCCGCGAACTAGCGGGATTGGATACGCAGTATTTT. V is TRBV4-2 and J is TRBJ2-3; 10 positions agree with TRBD2. CDR3 length: 15 amino acids. The J segment lost 6 bases and the V segment lost 4 bases, leaving 7 bases of the junction unmatched. Germline CDR1 is LGHNA and CDR2 is YNFKEQ.

This clonotype was counted between two and nine times. The chain links TRBV7-6 to TRBJ2-2, with D possibly TRBD2 on 5 matching bases. Germline-derived CDR1 and CDR2 are SGHVS and FNYEAQ. The CDR3 length is 11 residues. The V end was cut by 10 bases, the J end by 6 bases, with 9 bases between. The chain's CDR3 is CATWTAGELFF. The CDR3 DNA reads TGTGCCACCTGGACTGCCGGGGAGCTGTTTTTT. Complete variable domain (other parts from reference TRBV7-6 and TRBJ2-2): GAGVSQSPRYKVTKRGQDVALRCDPISGHVSLYWYRQALGQGPEFLTYFNYEAQQDKSGLPNDRFSAERPEGSISTLTIQRTEQRDSAMYRCATWTAGELFFGEGSRLTVL.

This clonotype was observed at least ten times. This chain connects TRBV27 to TRBJ2-3, with D maybe TRBD2 (5 bases). Deletions cut 3 bases from V and 4 bases from J, with 14 bases between. CDR1 is MNHEY, CDR2 SMNVEV, per germline (reference sequence). This CDR3 is built from 15 residues. The CDR3 DNA reads as TGTGCCAGCAGTTTGGAGGCCGGGCATTCAGATACGCAGTATTTT. Protein: CASSLEAGHSDTQYF.

The chain links TRBV11-2 to TRBJ2-3, with 16 bases aligning to TRBD2. J lost 4 bases, V lost 1 base, and 5 bases had no gene match. The V gene's germline CDR1 is SGHAT and CDR2 FQNNGV. CDR3 length: 18 residues. CDR3 coding DNA: TGTGCCAGCAGCTTAGGGGGACTAGCGGGAGGGAGTTCAGATACGCAGTATTTT. It translates to CASSLGGLAGGSSDTQYF.

This chain joins TRBV30 and TRBJ1-2; a weak D match, TRBD1 (5 bases). The CDR3 runs to 14 residues. In germline, CDR1 is GTSNPN, CDR2 SVGIG (reference sequence). V was trimmed by 3 bases and J by 5 bases, leaving 16 bases between them. The CDR3: CAWRTDDLRYGYTF. The CDR3 nucleotides are TGTGCCTGGAGGACAGACGACTTAAGATATGGCTACACCTTC.

Comment on this clonotype: At one of its ends the junction is not consistent with the germline gene, which may arise from a read error. J is TRBJ1-1 and V is TRBV7-9; D gene uncertain. The CDR3 loop spans 13 amino acids. CDR1 and CDR2 (germline): SEHNR, FQNEAQ (reference sequence). The CDR3 reads CAGSLLQDTEAFF. As DNA, the CDR3 is TGTGCCGGCAGCTTACTCCAGGACACTGAAGCTTTCTTT. The full variable domain, rest sourced from reference TRBV7-9 and TRBJ1-1, is DTGVSQNPRHKITKRGQNVTFRCDPISEHNRLYWYRQTLGQGPEFLTYFQNEAQLEKSRLLSDRFSAERPKGSFSTLEIQRTEQGDSAMYLCAGSLLQDTEAFFGQGTRLTVV.

Ten or more counts support this clonotype. The V gene is TRBV7-2, the J gene TRBJ2-2; 13 bases match TRBD2. CDR1 and CDR2 (germline): SGHTA, FQGNSA. The V segment lost 6 bases and the J segment 7 bases; nucleotides outside the gene matches: 5. There are 15 residues in the CDR3. The CDR3 protein is CASSTGLAGRGELFF. The CDR3 region has the DNA TGTGCCAGCAGTACGGGACTAGCGGGACGCGGGGAGCTGTTTTTT.

The gene calls are TRBV7-9 and TRBJ2-1; 12 nucleotides agree with TRBD1. The trim removed 3 bases at V and 6 bases at J, leaving 6 bases unmatched. CDR1 is SEHNR and CDR2 is FQNEAQ in the germline V gene (reference sequence). This CDR3 is built from 16 residues. DNA of the CDR3: TGTGCCAGCAGCTTTGGGACAGGGGGCTCTGGCAATGAGCAGTTCTTC. Amino acid sequence: CASSFGTGGSGNEQFF. Looking up the rest from reference TRBV7-9 and TRBJ2-1 gives the full variable domain: DTGVSQNPRHKITKRGQNVTFRCDPISEHNRLYWYRQTLGQGPEFLTYFQNEAQLEKSRLLSDRFSAERPKGSFSTLEIQRTEQGDSAMYLCASSFGTGGSGNEQFFGPGTRLTVL.

V is TRBV18 and J is TRBJ2-7; possible D gene TRBD2, 6 bases. The CDR3 consists of 15 residues. Germline values: CDR1 KGHSH, CDR2 LQKENI. Trimming pared 0 bases from V and 3 bases from J, leaving 12 bases between. The CDR3 region is CASSPPRDSNYEQYF. The CDR3 DNA sequence: TGTGCCAGCTCACCACCGCGGGACTCCAACTACGAGCAGTACTTC.

The chain recombines TRBV27 with TRBJ1-1; no firm D call. Between the trimmed V and J ends, which lost 6 bases and 4 bases, there was a span of 15 bases. This CDR3 is 14 amino acids long. Germline V gives CDR1 MNHEY, CDR2 SMNVEV (reference sequence). CDR3 loop: CASRVMEVGTEAFF. The CDR3 DNA reads TGTGCCAGCAGAGTGATGGAGGTGGGCACTGAAGCTTTCTTT.

This clonotype was observed at least ten times. The J gene is TRBJ2-1, the V gene TRBV30; TRBD2 matches at 12 bases. Per the germline V gene, CDR1 is GTSNPN and CDR2 is SVGIG (reference sequence). V shed 4 bases, J shed 10 bases, and the junction held 5 bases outside the gene matches. This CDR3 has 13 amino acids. The CDR3 here is CAWTLAGGFEQFF. In nucleotides, the CDR3 is TGTGCCTGGACGCTAGCGGGAGGGTTCGAGCAGTTCTTC.

This clonotype was seen at least ten times. The gene calls are TRBV27 and TRBJ2-7, with 11 bases that match TRBD2. Germline V gene lookup returns CDR1 MNHEY and CDR2 SMNVEV (reference sequence). V lost 5 bases to trimming and J lost 7 bases; unmatched junction nucleotides: 7. CDR3 length equals 14 residues. Written as DNA, the CDR3 is TGTGCCAGCAGTCCTCTAGCGGGGGGAGGAGAGCAGTACTTC. It encodes CASSPLAGGGEQYF.

The CDR3 loop is CAISGHAGGTEAFF. Here the CDR3 DNA reads TGTGCCATCAGCGGACACGCCGGGGGGACTGAAGCTTTCTTT. V and J are TRBV6-1 and TRBJ1-1; tentative D call: TRBD1 (5 bases). Germline-derived CDR1 and CDR2 are MNHNS and SASEGT. V lost 10 bases, J lost 5 bases, and 20 bases lay in between. The CDR3 runs 14 residues.

The table lists this clonotype with a few counts. The V and J genes are TRBV6-2 or TRBV6-3 and TRBJ2-3, with D maybe TRBD2 (6 bases). CDR3 size: 15 residues. Germline CDR1 MNHEY, CDR2 SVGEGT. Trimming removed 4 bases at V and 1 base at J, with 12 bases between. The CDR3 here is CASSSRRGGTDTQYF. The CDR3 nucleotides read TGTGCCAGCAGTTCCAGGCGGGGAGGCACAGATACGCAGTATTTT.

This clonotype has at least ten counts. V and J are TRBV28 and TRBJ2-7, with 7 bases identical to TRBD1. The CDR3 loop spans 15 amino acids. Looked up from germline, CDR1 is MDHEN and CDR2 is SYDVKM. V was clipped by 7 bases and J by 0 bases; unmatched bases: 9. The DNA for the CDR3 is TGTGCCAGCACCGCGACACAGGGGTTCTCCTACGAGCAGTACTTC. Protein: CASTATQGFSYEQYF.

In this sample, this clonotype turned up many times. The rearrangement uses TRBV2 and TRBJ2-6, with D uncertain. The germline CDR1 and CDR2 sequences are SNHLY and FYNNEI. Trimming took 9 bases from V and 1 from J, leaving 19 bases between them. The CDR3 is 17 amino acids. In DNA form, the CDR3 reads TGTGCCAGTCGATGGCAGAAAGTGAGGTCTGGGGCCAACGTCCTGACTTTC. It codes for CASRWQKVRSGANVLTF.

This clonotype was seen repeatedly, ten times or more. V gene TRBV27 combines with J gene TRBJ2-4; D is unclear. The CDR3 runs 13 residues. Germline CDR1 and CDR2: MNHEY and SMNVEV (reference sequence). Deletions cut 5 bases from V and 0 bases from J, with 5 bases between. The CDR3 loop is CASSGLAKNIQYF. The CDR3 DNA follows: TGTGCCAGCAGTGGGCTAGCCAAAAACATTCAGTACTTC.

There are many counts of this clonotype. The chain carries TRBV12-3 or TRBV12-4 and TRBJ2-7; 10 nucleotides match TRBD2. This CDR3 contains 15 residues. With 3 bases clipped from V and 4 bases from J, the junction kept 6 bases outside the gene matches. In nucleotides, the CDR3 is TGTGCCAGCAGTTTTTCAGCGGGAGGGCCGTACGAGCAGTACTTC. Translated: CASSFSAGGPYEQYF.

This clonotype showed up just a few times. J is TRBJ2-2 and V is TRBV10-3; 10 bases are a match to TRBD1. The CDR3 has 17 amino acids. V shed 2 bases, J shed 3 bases, and the junction held 6 bases outside the gene matches. Germline V gene lookup returns CDR1 ENHRY and CDR2 SYGVKD. DNA of the CDR3: TGTGCCATCAGTGAGAGGGGACAGGGGCCTGACACCGGGGAGCTGTTTTTT. Its translation is CAISERGQGPDTGELFF.

This clonotype was recorded at least ten times. The CDR3 loop is CASSPSTGTGYPRSTGELFF. Here the CDR3 DNA reads TGTGCCAGCAGCCCCTCAACCGGAACCGGCTACCCTCGGAGCACCGGGGAGCTGTTTTTT. The chain uses TRBV7-3 and TRBJ2-2; D gene uncertain. Germline CDR1 and CDR2: SGHTA and FQGTGA. The CDR3 is 20 amino acids. V was trimmed by 5 bases and J by 4 bases, leaving 29 bases between them. The variable domain in full, completed from reference TRBV7-3 and TRBJ2-2, reads GAGVSQTPSNKVTEKGKYVELRCDPISGHTALYWYRQSLGQGPEFLIYFQGTGAADDSGLPNDRFFAVRPEGSVSTLKIQRTERGDSAVYLCASSPSTGTGYPRSTGELFFGEGSRLTVL.

This clonotype was seen repeatedly, ten times or more. The chain uses TRBV7-3 and TRBJ2-3; TRBD2 might be the D (6 bases). This CDR3 comprises 14 residues. Per the germline V gene, CDR1 is SGHTA and CDR2 is FQGTGA. The V gene lost 1 base and the J gene lost 3 bases, with 8 bases spanning the gap. CDR3 coding DNA: TGTGCCAGCAGCTTAAGGCGGGATACAGATACGCAGTATTTT. Its protein is CASSLRRDTDTQYF.

The chain recombines TRBV19 with TRBJ2-5; 7 positions match TRBD2. Germline V lookup: CDR1 LNHDA, CDR2 SQIVND (reference sequence). Trimming at V came to 6 bases and at J to 5 bases, leaving 12 bases not matched to a gene. The CDR3 is made up of 15 amino acids. CDR3 sequence: CASRAPGGPRETQYF. The CDR3, as DNA: TGTGCCAGTAGGGCTCCGGGAGGCCCTAGGGAGACCCAGTACTTC.

There are many counts of this clonotype. The V gene is TRBV20-1, the J gene TRBJ2-2; TRBD2 might be the D (5 bases). CDR3 length: 14 amino acids. The germline gives CDR1 DFQATT, CDR2 SNEGSKA (reference sequence). V was pared by 7 bases and J by 1 base, with 13 bases between. For the CDR3, the DNA is TGCAGTGTTTCGGACTTCTTGAACACCGGGGAGCTGTTTTTT. Translation: CSVSDFLNTGELFF.

There are many counts of this clonotype. The rearrangement links TRBV12-5 to TRBJ2-3; 7 bases are a match to TRBD2. The V segment lost 6 bases and the J segment 1 base; nucleotides outside the gene matches: 10. CDR1 LGHNT and CDR2 FRNRAP come from the germline V gene. The CDR3 is 16 amino acids. The DNA for the CDR3 is TGTGCTAGTGGCCCGCCCCGACTAGCCGGCACAGATACGCAGTATTTT. Residues: CASGPPRLAGTDTQYF.